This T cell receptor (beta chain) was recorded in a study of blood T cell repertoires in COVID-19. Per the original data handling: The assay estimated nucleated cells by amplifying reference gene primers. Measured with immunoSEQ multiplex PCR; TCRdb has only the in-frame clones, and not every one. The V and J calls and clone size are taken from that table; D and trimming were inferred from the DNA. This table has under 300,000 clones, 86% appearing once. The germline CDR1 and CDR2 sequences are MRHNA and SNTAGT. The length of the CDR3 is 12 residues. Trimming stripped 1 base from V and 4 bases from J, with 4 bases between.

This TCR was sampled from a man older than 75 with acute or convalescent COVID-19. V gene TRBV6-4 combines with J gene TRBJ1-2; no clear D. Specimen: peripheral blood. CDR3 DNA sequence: TGTGCCAGCAGTGACTTCTTCTATGGCTACACCTTC. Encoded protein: CASSDFFYGYTF.